This T cell receptor beta chain was captured in a study of identical twins. Using its own MiXCR run on the 5' RACE reads, TCRdb lists one record per CDR3 protein. The data hold some 660,000 distinct CDR3 sequences, with approximately 9% observed a single time. V was trimmed by 11 bases and J by 2 bases, leaving 24 bases between them. This CDR3 comprises 16 residues. Germline values: CDR1 SEHNR, CDR2 FQNEAQ (reference sequence). At least ten counts were recorded for this clonotype. The data also belong to a second study, concerning yellow fever vaccine responses in identical twins. That paper adds: On the reported evidence, twins' vaccine T cell responses seemed partly convergent and partly personalized.

This receptor was taken from a woman under 30 in good health. This chain links TRBV7-9 with TRBJ2-5; D is perhaps TRBD2 (5 bases). Sequencing used PBMCs. Written as DNA, the CDR3 is TGTGCCCCCCAGAAGAGGGAGCAACTACTACAAGAGACCCAGTACTTC. Its translation is CAPQKREQLLQETQYF.